This is a list of T cell receptor beta chains from one sample in a study of OX40 agonist ivuxolimab in advanced cancers. Sequencing used immunoSEQ multiplex PCR; TCRdb keeps in-frame clones, though not all of them. The sample gives tens of thousands of clones, approximately 84% of which show up once; around 2.7% is in the top ten. Sample: CD4+ or CD8+ T cells sorted from blood, taken in a trial of the OX40 agonist ivuxolimab. Receptors were obtained from an adult with an advanced solid tumor such as melanoma, head and neck, liver or kidney cancer. Each CDR3 is given with its conserved first and last residue. A D gene is named only where the DNA matches it firmly. Size is omitted from some rows. Given values are once, few, many or a class for expanded clones.

len: 14
d_gene: .
j_gene: TRBJ2-3
abundance: .
v_gene: TRBV6-5
CDR3nt: TGTGCCAGCAGTTACTCCGCCAGGGGAGATACGCAGTATTTT
CDR3aa: CASSYSARGDTQYF

len: 16
d_gene: .
j_gene: TRBJ1-5
abundance: once
v_gene: TRBV5-6
CDR3nt: TGTGCCAGCAGCTTGTGGTCAGCAAATAGCAATCAGCCCCAGCATTTT
CDR3aa: CASSLWSANSNQPQHF

len: 13
d_gene: .
j_gene: TRBJ2-1
abundance: .
v_gene: TRBV5-5
CDR3nt: TGTGCCAGCAGCTGGACACTTTACAATGAGCAGTTCTTC
CDR3aa: CASSWTLYNEQFF

len: 14
d_gene: .
j_gene: TRBJ1-1
abundance: .
v_gene: TRBV2
CDR3nt: TGTGCCAGCAGTTTGGAAGGGTTTAACACTGAAGCTTTCTTT
CDR3aa: CASSLEGFNTEAFF

len: 16
d_gene: .
j_gene: TRBJ2-7
abundance: .
v_gene: TRBV5-6
CDR3nt: TGTGCCAGCAGCCCGAGCCTCCGGGCCTATTACTACGAGCAGTACTTC
CDR3aa: CASSPSLRAYYYEQYF

len: 13
d_gene: .
j_gene: TRBJ2-7
abundance: .
v_gene: TRBV27
CDR3nt: TGTGCCAGCAGTTCCCCGGACAGCTACGAGCAGTACTTC
CDR3aa: CASSSPDSYEQYF

len: 15
d_gene: TRBD1
j_gene: TRBJ2-3
abundance: few
v_gene: TRBV7-2
CDR3nt: TGTGCCAGCAGCGCCTTTCCTAGGGGGCCAGATACGCAGTATTTT
CDR3aa: CASSAFPRGPDTQYF

len: 16
d_gene: TRBD1
j_gene: TRBJ2-5
abundance: .
v_gene: TRBV28
CDR3nt: TGTGCCAGCAGCATGGGGAGCGGCAGGGGGCAAGAGACCCAGTACTTC
CDR3aa: CASSMGSGRGQETQYF

len: 19
d_gene: TRBD1
j_gene: TRBJ1-5
abundance: .
v_gene: TRBV28
CDR3nt: TGTGCCAGCAGTTTCTACCCCCGGGACAGAGCCCGGTACAATCAGCCCCAGCATTTT
CDR3aa: CASSFYPRDRARYNQPQHF

len: 12
d_gene: .
j_gene: TRBJ1-2
abundance: .
v_gene: TRBV6-1
CDR3nt: TGTGCCAGCAGTGACGGCCGCTATGGCTACACCTTC
CDR3aa: CASSDGRYGYTF

len: 14
d_gene: .
j_gene: TRBJ1-6
abundance: .
v_gene: TRBV10-3
CDR3nt: TGTGCCATCAAAAAGGGGCAAGAGAATTCACCCCTCCACTTT
CDR3aa: CAIKKGQENSPLHF